The clone carrying this T cell receptor beta chain was seen once. The data derive from a study of blood T cell repertoires in COVID-19. This CDR3 is built from 15 residues. V was pared by 5 bases and J by 6 bases, with 10 bases of the junction left unmatched. CDR1 is MNHEY, CDR2 SVGAGI, per germline. Profiled with immunoSEQ multiplex PCR; TCRdb holds only in-frame clones, not every one. Among roughly 280,000 clones listed, less than 90% were seen once. The sequenced sample consisted of peripheral blood. The sequence was obtained from a man aged 30-40 years with active or convalescent COVID-19. V gene TRBV6-5 combines with J gene TRBJ1-1; 9 positions match TRBD1. CDR3 residues: CASSPGQGLLAEAFF. DNA of the CDR3: TGTGCCAGCAGTCCGGGACAGGGATTATTAGCTGAAGCTTTCTTT.